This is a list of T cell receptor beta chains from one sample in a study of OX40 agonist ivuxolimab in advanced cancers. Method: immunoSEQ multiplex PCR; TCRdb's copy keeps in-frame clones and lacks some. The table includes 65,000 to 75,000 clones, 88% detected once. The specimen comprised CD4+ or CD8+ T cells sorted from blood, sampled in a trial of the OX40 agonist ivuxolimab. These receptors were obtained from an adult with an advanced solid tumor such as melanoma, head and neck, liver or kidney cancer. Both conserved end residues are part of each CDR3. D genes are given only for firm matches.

CDR3aa: CASSFEGQAYGYTF
j_gene: TRBJ1-2
d_gene: TRBD1
v_gene: TRBV5-8

CDR3aa: CASSFDSFVSGNTIYF
j_gene: TRBJ1-3
d_gene: .
v_gene: TRBV7-6

CDR3aa: CASSEAGQGAIEAFF
j_gene: TRBJ1-1
d_gene: TRBD1
v_gene: TRBV6-1

CDR3aa: CASSLIGTADQETQYF
j_gene: TRBJ2-5
d_gene: TRBD1
v_gene: TRBV27

CDR3aa: CASSSKEGLDTQYF
j_gene: TRBJ2-3
d_gene: .
v_gene: TRBV5-4

CDR3aa: CASSPVTGGNEQYF
j_gene: TRBJ2-7
d_gene: TRBD1
v_gene: TRBV18

CDR3aa: CASSPTRGRGTDTQYF
j_gene: TRBJ2-3
d_gene: .
v_gene: TRBV28

CDR3aa: CASSPAGGPGNEQFF
j_gene: TRBJ2-1
d_gene: TRBD2
v_gene: TRBV5-1

CDR3aa: CATRRGGLSGNTIYF
j_gene: TRBJ1-3
d_gene: .
v_gene: TRBV19

CDR3aa: CASSLGERSRAFF
j_gene: TRBJ1-1
d_gene: .
v_gene: TRBV11-2

CDR3aa: CASSIQGASGANVLTF
j_gene: TRBJ2-6
d_gene: TRBD1
v_gene: TRBV5-1

CDR3aa: CASSFLAGADNEQFF
j_gene: TRBJ2-1
d_gene: TRBD2
v_gene: TRBV5-1

CDR3aa: CASSSGQSYEQYF
j_gene: TRBJ2-7
d_gene: TRBD1
v_gene: TRBV5-1

CDR3aa: CATSRDRFTNYGYTF
j_gene: TRBJ1-2
d_gene: .
v_gene: TRBV15

CDR3aa: CASSVTGTMHEKLFF
j_gene: TRBJ1-4
d_gene: .
v_gene: TRBV6-1

CDR3aa: CASSLAQGGSPLHF
j_gene: TRBJ1-6
d_gene: .
v_gene: TRBV7-8

CDR3aa: CAISESRGGEQGYNEQFF
j_gene: TRBJ2-1
d_gene: .
v_gene: TRBV10-3

CDR3aa: CASSPRGDSSNSPLHF
j_gene: TRBJ1-6
d_gene: TRBD1
v_gene: TRBV5-1

CDR3aa: CASSLRAGKEYF
j_gene: TRBJ2-7
d_gene: TRBD2
v_gene: TRBV28

CDR3aa: CASREGGWSTEAFF
j_gene: TRBJ1-1
d_gene: .
v_gene: TRBV5-1

CDR3aa: CASSPQPGGSYNEQFF
j_gene: TRBJ2-1
d_gene: TRBD2
v_gene: TRBV7-3

CDR3aa: CASSLWGNQPQHF
j_gene: TRBJ1-5
d_gene: .
v_gene: TRBV28

CDR3aa: CASSGRQGPKEQYF
j_gene: TRBJ2-7
d_gene: TRBD1
v_gene: TRBV6-1

CDR3aa: CSVEGTGGTDTQYF
j_gene: TRBJ2-3
d_gene: TRBD1
v_gene: TRBV29-1

CDR3aa: CASSIGTFTDTQYF
j_gene: TRBJ2-3
d_gene: .
v_gene: TRBV7-3

CDR3aa: CATKESSGGASDTQYF
j_gene: TRBJ2-3
d_gene: TRBD2
v_gene: TRBV2

CDR3aa: CASSERTGNSPLHF
j_gene: TRBJ1-6
d_gene: TRBD1
v_gene: TRBV10-1

CDR3aa: CASRDQSDTEAFF
j_gene: TRBJ1-1
d_gene: .
v_gene: TRBV10-2

CDR3aa: CASSLEPGATSPLHF
j_gene: TRBJ1-6
d_gene: .
v_gene: TRBV5-1

CDR3aa: CASSPGGGSYHEQYF
j_gene: TRBJ2-7
d_gene: TRBD2
v_gene: TRBV11-2